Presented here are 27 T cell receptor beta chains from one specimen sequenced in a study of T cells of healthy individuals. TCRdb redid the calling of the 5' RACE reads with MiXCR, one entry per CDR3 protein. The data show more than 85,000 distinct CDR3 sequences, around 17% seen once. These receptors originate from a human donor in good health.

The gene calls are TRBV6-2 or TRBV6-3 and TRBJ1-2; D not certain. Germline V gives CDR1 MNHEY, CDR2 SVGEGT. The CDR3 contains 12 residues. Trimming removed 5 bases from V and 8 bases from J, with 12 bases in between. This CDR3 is CASSPAGGGYTF. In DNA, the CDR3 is TGTGCCAGCAGTCCAGCCGGCGGCGGCTACACCTTC.

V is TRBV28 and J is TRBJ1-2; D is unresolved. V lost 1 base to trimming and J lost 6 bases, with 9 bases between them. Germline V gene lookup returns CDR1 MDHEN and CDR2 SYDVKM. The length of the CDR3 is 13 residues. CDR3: CASSLFSWDGYTF. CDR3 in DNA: TGTGCCAGCAGTTTATTTTCATGGGATGGCTACACCTTC.

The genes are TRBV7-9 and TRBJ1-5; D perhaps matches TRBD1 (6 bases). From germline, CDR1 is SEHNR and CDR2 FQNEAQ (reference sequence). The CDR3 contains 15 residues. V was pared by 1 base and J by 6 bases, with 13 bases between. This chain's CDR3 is CASSLGSGAGQPQHF. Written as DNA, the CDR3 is TGTGCCAGCAGCTTAGGATCAGGGGCTGGTCAGCCCCAGCATTTT.

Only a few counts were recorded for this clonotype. The CDR3 is CSVGKGTVKETQYF. CDR3 in DNA: TGCAGCGTTGGAAAAGGGACGGTCAAAGAGACCCAGTACTTC. The chain couples TRBV29-1 to TRBJ2-5, with D possibly called TRBD1 or TRBD2 (5 bases each). This CDR3 region has 14 residues. Deletions cut 4 bases from V and 3 bases from J, with 15 bases between. The germline V gene encodes CDR1 SQVTM and CDR2 ANQGSEA.

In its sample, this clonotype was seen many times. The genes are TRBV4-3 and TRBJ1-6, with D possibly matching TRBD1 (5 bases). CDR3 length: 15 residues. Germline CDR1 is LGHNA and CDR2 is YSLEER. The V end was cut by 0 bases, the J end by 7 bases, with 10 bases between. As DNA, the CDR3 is TGCGCCAGCAGCCAAGATTCAGGGTTGAATTCACCCCTCCACTTT. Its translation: CASSQDSGLNSPLHF.

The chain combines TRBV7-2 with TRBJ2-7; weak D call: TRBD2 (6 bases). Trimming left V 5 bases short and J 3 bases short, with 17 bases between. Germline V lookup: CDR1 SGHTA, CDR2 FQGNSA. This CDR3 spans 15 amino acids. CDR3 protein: CASSGLGTGVYEQYF. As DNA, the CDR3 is TGTGCCAGCAGCGGTCTCGGGACGGGAGTCTACGAGCAGTACTTC. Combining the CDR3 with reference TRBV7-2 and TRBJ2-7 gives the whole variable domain GAGVSQSPSNKVTEKGKDVELRCDPISGHTALYWYRQSLGQGLEFLIYFQGNSAPDKSGLPSDRFSAERTGGSVSTLTIQRTQQEDSAVYLCASSGLGTGVYEQYFGPGTRLTVT.

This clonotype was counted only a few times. CDR3 sequence: CASSYRDPQETQYF. The CDR3 region has the DNA TGTGCCAGCAGCTACCGGGACCCCCAAGAGACCCAGTACTTC. This chain connects TRBV7-2 to TRBJ2-5; D assignment may be TRBD1 or TRBD2 (5 bases each). Trimming pared 4 bases from V and 1 base from J, leaving 10 bases between. This CDR3 is built from 14 residues. From germline, CDR1 is SGHTA and CDR2 FQGNSA.

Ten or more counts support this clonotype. The CDR3 DNA reads TGTGCCAGCTGGAGACGGGACCGGGAGCTGTTTTTT. This encodes CASWRRDRELFF. V and J are TRBV7-8 and TRBJ2-2; D possibly uses TRBD1 or TRBD2 (5 bases each). The CDR3 extends over 12 amino acids. Germline CDR1 SGHVS, CDR2 FQNEAQ. Trimming stripped 8 bases from V and 9 bases from J, with 13 bases between. The entire variable domain, with the rest obtained from reference TRBV7-8 and TRBJ2-2, is as follows: GAGVSQSPRYKVAKRGQDVALRCDPISGHVSLFWYQQALGQGPEFLTYFQNEAQLDKSGLPSDRFFAERPEGSVSTLKIQRTQQEDSAVYLCASWRRDRELFFGEGSRLTVL.

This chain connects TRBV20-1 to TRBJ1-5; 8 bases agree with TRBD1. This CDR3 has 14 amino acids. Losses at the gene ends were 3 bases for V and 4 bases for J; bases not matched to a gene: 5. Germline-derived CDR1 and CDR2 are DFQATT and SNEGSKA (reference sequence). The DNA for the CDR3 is TGCAGTGCTAGGGAGCACAGGGGGAATCAGCCCCAGCATTTT. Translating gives CSAREHRGNQPQHF.

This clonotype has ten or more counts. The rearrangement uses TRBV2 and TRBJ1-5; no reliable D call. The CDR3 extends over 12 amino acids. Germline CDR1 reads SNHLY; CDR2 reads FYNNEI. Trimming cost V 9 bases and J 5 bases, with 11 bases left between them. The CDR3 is CASKWVDQPQHF. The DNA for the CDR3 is TGTGCCAGTAAATGGGTAGATCAGCCCCAGCATTTT.

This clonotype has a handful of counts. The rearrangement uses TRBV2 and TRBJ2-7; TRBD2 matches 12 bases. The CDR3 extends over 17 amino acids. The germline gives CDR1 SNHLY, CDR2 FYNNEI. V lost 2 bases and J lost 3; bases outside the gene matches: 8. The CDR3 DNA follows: TGTGCCAGCAGTGAACATACACCGGGACTAGCGGGCTACGAGCAGTACTTC. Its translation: CASSEHTPGLAGYEQYF.

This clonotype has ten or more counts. This CDR3 is CASWTSGGAHEQFF. CDR3 nucleotides: TGTGCCAGCTGGACCAGCGGGGGGGCCCATGAGCAGTTCTTC. This chain joins TRBV13 and TRBJ2-1, with 10 bases matching TRBD2. The germline gives CDR1 PRHDT, CDR2 FYEKMQ (reference sequence). V lost 8 bases, J lost 8 bases, and 9 bases stayed unmatched. The CDR3 sequence is 14 residues long.

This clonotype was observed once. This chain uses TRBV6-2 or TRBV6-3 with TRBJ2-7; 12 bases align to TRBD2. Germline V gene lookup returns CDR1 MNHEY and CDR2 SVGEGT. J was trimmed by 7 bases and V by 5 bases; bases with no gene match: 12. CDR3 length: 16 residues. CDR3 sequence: CASSNRGLAGPGEQYF. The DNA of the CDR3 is TGTGCCAGCAGTAACCGTGGACTAGCGGGGCCTGGGGAGCAGTACTTC.

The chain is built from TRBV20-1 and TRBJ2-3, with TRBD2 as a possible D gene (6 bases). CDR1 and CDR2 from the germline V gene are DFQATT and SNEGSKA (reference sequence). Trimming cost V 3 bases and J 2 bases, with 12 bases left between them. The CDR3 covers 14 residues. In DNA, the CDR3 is TGCAGTGCTAGGGCGGGACTTCCCACAGATACGCAGTATTTT. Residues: CSARAGLPTDTQYF.

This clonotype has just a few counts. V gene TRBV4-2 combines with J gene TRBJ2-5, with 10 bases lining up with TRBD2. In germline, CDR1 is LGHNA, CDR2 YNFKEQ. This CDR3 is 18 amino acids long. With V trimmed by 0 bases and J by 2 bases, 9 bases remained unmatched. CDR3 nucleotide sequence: TGTGCCAGCAGCCAAGATCCAGCGGGGGGGATGATGCAAGAGACCCAGTACTTC. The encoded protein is CASSQDPAGGMMQETQYF.

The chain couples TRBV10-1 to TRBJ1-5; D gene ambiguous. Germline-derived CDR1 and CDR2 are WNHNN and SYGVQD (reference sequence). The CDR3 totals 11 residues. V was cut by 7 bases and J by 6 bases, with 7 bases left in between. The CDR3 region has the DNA TGCGCCAGCACGGTTCGTCAGCCCCAGCATTTT. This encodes CASTVRQPQHF.

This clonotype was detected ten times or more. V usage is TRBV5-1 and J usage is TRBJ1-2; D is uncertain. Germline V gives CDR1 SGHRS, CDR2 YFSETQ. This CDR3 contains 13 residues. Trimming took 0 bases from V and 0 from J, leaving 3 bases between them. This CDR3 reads CASSLDPNYGYTF. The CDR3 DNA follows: TGCGCCAGCAGCTTGGATCCTAACTATGGCTACACCTTC. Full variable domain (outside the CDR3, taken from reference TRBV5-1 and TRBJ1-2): KAGVTQTPRYLIKTRGQQVTLSCSPISGHRSVSWYQQTPGQGLQFLFEYFSETQRNKGNFPGRFSGRQFSNSRSEMNVSTLELGDSALYLCASSLDPNYGYTFGSGTRLTVV.

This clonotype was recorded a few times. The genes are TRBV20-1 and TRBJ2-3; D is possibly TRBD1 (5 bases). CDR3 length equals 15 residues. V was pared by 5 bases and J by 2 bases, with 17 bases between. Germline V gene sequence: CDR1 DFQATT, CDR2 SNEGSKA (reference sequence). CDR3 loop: CSASPPGNPTDTQYF. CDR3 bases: TGCAGTGCTTCGCCCCCAGGGAATCCCACAGATACGCAGTATTTT.

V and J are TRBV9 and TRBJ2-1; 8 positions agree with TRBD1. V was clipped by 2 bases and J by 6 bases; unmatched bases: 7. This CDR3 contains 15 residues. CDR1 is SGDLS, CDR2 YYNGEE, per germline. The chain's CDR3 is CASSVPDRGINEQFF. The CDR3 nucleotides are TGTGCCAGCAGCGTCCCCGACAGGGGCATCAATGAGCAGTTCTTC.

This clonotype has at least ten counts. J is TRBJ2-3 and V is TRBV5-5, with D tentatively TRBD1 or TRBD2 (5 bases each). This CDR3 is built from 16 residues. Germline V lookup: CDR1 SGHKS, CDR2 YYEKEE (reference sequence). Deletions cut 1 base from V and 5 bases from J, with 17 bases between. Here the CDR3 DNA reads TGTGCCAGCAGCTTGCTGGCAAGAGGGGTGCTAGATACGCAGTATTTT. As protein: CASSLLARGVLDTQYF.

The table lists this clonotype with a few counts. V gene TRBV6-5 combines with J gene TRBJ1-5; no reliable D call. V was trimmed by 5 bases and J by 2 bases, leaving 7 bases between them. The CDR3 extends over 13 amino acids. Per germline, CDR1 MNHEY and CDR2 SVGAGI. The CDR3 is CASSPKGNQPQHF. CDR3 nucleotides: TGTGCCAGCAGTCCGAAGGGCAATCAGCCCCAGCATTTT.

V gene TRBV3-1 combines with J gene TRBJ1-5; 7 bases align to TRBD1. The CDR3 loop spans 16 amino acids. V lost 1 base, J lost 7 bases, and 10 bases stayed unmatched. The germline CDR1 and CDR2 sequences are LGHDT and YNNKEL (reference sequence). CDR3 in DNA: TGTGCCAGCAGCCAAGGAATTCCAGGGGGACAACAGCCCCAGCATTTT. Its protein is CASSQGIPGGQQPQHF.

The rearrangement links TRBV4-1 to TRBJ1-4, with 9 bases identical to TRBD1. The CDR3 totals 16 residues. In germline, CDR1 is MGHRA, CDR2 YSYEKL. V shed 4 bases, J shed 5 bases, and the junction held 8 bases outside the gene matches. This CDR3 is CASSLIAGTGNEKLFF. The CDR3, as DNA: TGCGCCAGCAGCCTTATTGCCGGGACAGGGAATGAAAAACTGTTTTTT.

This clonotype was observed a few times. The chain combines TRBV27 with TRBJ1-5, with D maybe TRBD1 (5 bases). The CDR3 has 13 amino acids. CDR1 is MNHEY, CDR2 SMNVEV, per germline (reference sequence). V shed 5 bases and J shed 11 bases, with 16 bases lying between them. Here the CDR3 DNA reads TGTGCCAGCAGTCTCGGATGGGGCTCAGCCCAGCATTTT. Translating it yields CASSLGWGSAQHF.

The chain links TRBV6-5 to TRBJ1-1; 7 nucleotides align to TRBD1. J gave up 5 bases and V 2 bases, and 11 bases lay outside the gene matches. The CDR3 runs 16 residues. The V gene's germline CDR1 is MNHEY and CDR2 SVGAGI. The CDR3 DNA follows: TGTGCCAGCAGTTACCGGCCGACAGGGCGGGAAACTGAAGCTTTCTTT. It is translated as CASSYRPTGRETEAFF.

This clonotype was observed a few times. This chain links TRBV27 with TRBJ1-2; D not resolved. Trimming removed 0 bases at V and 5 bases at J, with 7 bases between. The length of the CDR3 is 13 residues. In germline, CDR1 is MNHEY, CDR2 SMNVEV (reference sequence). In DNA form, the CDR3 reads TGTGCCAGCAGTTTATCGTTGGGTTATGGCTACACCTTC. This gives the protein CASSLSLGYGYTF.

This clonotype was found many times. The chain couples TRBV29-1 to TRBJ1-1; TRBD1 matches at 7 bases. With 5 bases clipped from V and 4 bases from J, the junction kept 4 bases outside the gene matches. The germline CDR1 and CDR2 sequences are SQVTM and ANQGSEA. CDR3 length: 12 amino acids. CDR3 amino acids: CSVRQGFTEAFF. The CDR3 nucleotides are TGCAGCGTTAGACAGGGTTTCACTGAAGCTTTCTTT.